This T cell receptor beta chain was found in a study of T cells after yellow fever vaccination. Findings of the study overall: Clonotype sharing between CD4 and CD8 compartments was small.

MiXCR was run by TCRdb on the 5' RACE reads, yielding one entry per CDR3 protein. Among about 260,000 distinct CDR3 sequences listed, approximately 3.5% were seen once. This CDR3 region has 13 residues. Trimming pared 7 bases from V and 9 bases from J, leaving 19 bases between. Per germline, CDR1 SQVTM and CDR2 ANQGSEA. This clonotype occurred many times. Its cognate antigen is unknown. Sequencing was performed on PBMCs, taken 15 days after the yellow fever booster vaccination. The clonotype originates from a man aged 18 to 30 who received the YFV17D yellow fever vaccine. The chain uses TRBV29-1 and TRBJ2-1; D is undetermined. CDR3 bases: TGCAGCGCGTCGACCGTGAACCGGGCTGAGCAGTTCTTC. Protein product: CSASTVNRAEQFF.